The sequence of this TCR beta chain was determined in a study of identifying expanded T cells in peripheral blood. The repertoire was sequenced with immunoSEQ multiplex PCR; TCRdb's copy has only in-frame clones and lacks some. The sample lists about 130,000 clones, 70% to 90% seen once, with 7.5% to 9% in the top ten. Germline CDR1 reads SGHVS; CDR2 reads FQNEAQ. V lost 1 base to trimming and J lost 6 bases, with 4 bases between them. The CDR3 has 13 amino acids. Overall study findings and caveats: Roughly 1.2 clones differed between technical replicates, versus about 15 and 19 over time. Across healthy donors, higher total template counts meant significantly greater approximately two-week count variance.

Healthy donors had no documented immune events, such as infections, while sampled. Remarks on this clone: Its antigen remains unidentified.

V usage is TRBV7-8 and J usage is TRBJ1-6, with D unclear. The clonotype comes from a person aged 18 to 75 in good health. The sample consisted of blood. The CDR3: CASSLESNSPLHF. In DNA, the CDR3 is TGTGCCAGCAGCTTAGAGTCTAATTCACCCCTCCACTTT.